The clone carrying this T cell receptor (beta chain) was seen once. Antigen unknown. This specimen comes from a study of cytomegalovirus exposure and HLA in healthy donors. Study-level findings and limits: It was shown in a later analysis that HLA-associated TCR beta chains were more clonally expanded than other, equally common chains.

V was pared by 8 bases and J by 4 bases, with 9 bases of the junction left unmatched. This CDR3 spans 14 amino acids. Germline V CDR1 and CDR2: LNHDA, SQIVND (reference sequence). The PCR made use of 60 Vbeta and 13 Jbeta primers. TCRdb's table, derived via immunoSEQ multiplex PCR, lists solely in-frame clones and lacks some. The table includes about 70,000 clones, about two thirds detected once. Donors had nominal health at sampling but likely had unrecorded immune exposures. This chain connects TRBV19 to TRBJ2-3; 7 bases map to TRBD2. The receptor's source is a man aged 40-49 years in good health and CMV-seropositive. The sequenced sample was PBMCs. The DNA for the CDR3 is TGTGCCAGTCAAGCGGGGCGGAGGGCAGATACGCAGTATTTT. Translated, it gives CASQAGRRADTQYF.